A single sample is the source of the 29 T cell receptor beta chains below, sequenced in a study of OX40 agonist ivuxolimab in advanced cancers. Using immunoSEQ multiplex PCR, the repertoire was profiled, and TCRdb retains in-frame clones only, with some absent. In the table there are 60,000 to 80,000 clones, approximately 78% of which are singletons. The material was CD4+ or CD8+ T cells sorted from blood, obtained in a trial of the OX40 agonist ivuxolimab. Receptors originate from an adult with an advanced solid tumor such as melanoma, head and neck, liver or kidney cancer.

The CDR3, as DNA: TGTGCCAGCAGCTTGGAGGGGGTGAGGCGCTATGGCTACACCTTC. The encoded protein is CASSLEGVRRYGYTF. The V gene is TRBV5-4, the J gene TRBJ1-2, with D possibly TRBD1 on 6 matching bases. Germline V lookup: CDR1 SGHNT, CDR2 YYREEE (reference sequence). V was pared by 0 bases and J by 4 bases, with 13 bases between. The CDR3 loop spans 15 amino acids.

The chain has TRBV29-1 and TRBJ2-2; 7 bases agree with TRBD1. Trimming removed 7 bases from V and 4 bases from J; junction bases left unmatched: 12. The germline gives CDR1 SQVTM, CDR2 ANQGSEA. This CDR3 region has 15 residues. The CDR3 nucleotides are TGCAGCGCCAACCAAGGGGGCGCGCGCACCGGGGAGCTGTTTTTT. This encodes CSANQGGARTGELFF.

The DNA for the CDR3 is TGTGCCAGCAGCTCGTCCCCGGGGGGCTGGGTTACGCAGTATTTT. It translates to CASSSSPGGWVTQYF. The chain carries TRBV5-4 and TRBJ2-3; possibly TRBD2 for D (7 bases). The CDR3 sequence is 15 residues long. V lost 3 bases and J 8 bases, leaving 19 bases between the germline ends. CDR1 SGHNT and CDR2 YYREEE come from the germline V gene (reference sequence).

A single count supports this clone. The genes are TRBV19 and TRBJ2-3; D is uncertain. V was pared by 7 bases and J by 1 base, with 15 bases between. Germline V gives CDR1 LNHDA, CDR2 SQIVND (reference sequence). The CDR3 consists of 15 residues. CDR3 sequence reads: CASTYAEFGTDTQYF. CDR3 DNA: TGTGCCAGTACCTACGCAGAGTTTGGCACAGATACGCAGTATTTT.

This clone was picked up one time. The J gene is TRBJ1-2, the V gene TRBV5-6; 10 positions agree with TRBD1. The CDR3 extends over 15 amino acids. Trimming at V came to 4 bases and at J to 11 bases, leaving 14 bases not matched to a gene. Looked up from germline, CDR1 is SGHDT and CDR2 is YYEEEE. This chain's CDR3 is CASSPGQGGGTVYTF. The CDR3 DNA sequence: TGTGCCAGCAGCCCCGGACAGGGGGGAGGTACAGTATACACCTTC.

The genes are TRBV29-1 and TRBJ2-5; 9 nucleotides agree with TRBD2. V lost 4 bases and J lost 5; bases outside the gene matches: 8. CDR1 SQVTM and CDR2 ANQGSEA come from the germline V gene. This CDR3 spans 14 amino acids. DNA for the CDR3: TGCAGCGTTGGATTTTGGCGGGAGGGGGAGACCCAGTACTTC. This sequence encodes CSVGFWREGETQYF.

This chain joins TRBV25-1 and TRBJ1-1, with unresolved D. This CDR3 contains 13 residues. Germline V gene lookup returns CDR1 MGHDK and CDR2 SYGVNS. V was pared by 0 bases and J by 8 bases, with 10 bases between. The CDR3: CASSEYLTDEAFF. In nucleotides, the CDR3 is TGTGCCAGCAGTGAATATCTGACGGACGAAGCTTTCTTT.

This sequence joins TRBV5-4 and TRBJ1-6, with TRBD1 identical over 9 bases. Looked up from germline, CDR1 is SGHNT and CDR2 is YYREEE (reference sequence). This CDR3 region has 15 residues. The J segment lost 3 bases and the V segment lost 10 bases, leaving 8 bases of the junction unmatched. The CDR3 region has the DNA TGTGCCTCGAGACAGGGGGACGTCTATAATTCACCCCTCCACTTT. Amino acid sequence: CASRQGDVYNSPLHF. Together with reference TRBV5-4 and TRBJ1-6, the CDR3 gives the full variable domain: ETGVTQSPTHLIKTRGQQVTLRCSSQSGHNTVSWYQQALGQGPQFIFQYYREEENGRGNFPPRFSGLQFPNYSSELNVNALELDDSALYLCASRQGDVYNSPLHFGNGTRLTVT.

CDR3 protein: CASSEARGTVNEQFF. CDR3 in DNA: TGTGCCAGCAGTGAAGCGCGGGGGACAGTGAATGAGCAGTTCTTC. The chain couples TRBV2 to TRBJ2-1; D could derive from TRBD1 or TRBD2 (7 bases each). The V end lost 0 bases, the J end lost 7 bases, and 13 bases lay between the germline ends. The CDR3 spans 15 residues. Germline-derived CDR1 and CDR2 are SNHLY and FYNNEI.

The J gene is TRBJ2-1, the V gene TRBV7-3; 8 bases agree with TRBD1. The CDR3 is 14 amino acids. Unmatched junction bases numbered 5, after V lost 3 bases and J lost 7 bases. Germline values: CDR1 SGHTA, CDR2 FQGTGA. CDR3 coding DNA: TGTGCCAGCAGCTTTGCGGACAGGGTAAATGAGCAGTTCTTC. This encodes CASSFADRVNEQFF.

The J gene is TRBJ1-3, the V gene TRBV19; a possible D gene is TRBD1 (6 bases). Germline CDR1 reads LNHDA; CDR2 reads SQIVND (reference sequence). This CDR3 is built from 13 residues. Between the trimmed V and J ends, which lost 6 bases and 3 bases, there was a span of 9 bases. Here the CDR3 reads CASSRTVGNTIYF. In DNA form, the CDR3 reads TGTGCCAGTAGCCGGACAGTTGGAAACACCATATATTTT.

The V call is TRBV7-9, the J call TRBJ1-2, with D uncertain. Germline CDR1 SEHNR, CDR2 FQNEAQ (reference sequence). Deletions cut 5 bases from V and 2 bases from J, with 9 bases between. The CDR3 covers 13 residues. The chain's CDR3 is CASSLSNNYGYTF. CDR3 in DNA: TGTGCCAGCAGCCTAAGTAACAACTATGGCTACACCTTC.

The V and J genes are TRBV6-6 and TRBJ2-2; no reliable D call. Deletions cut 8 bases from V and 6 bases from J, with 4 bases between. The CDR3 loop spans 10 amino acids. The germline V gene encodes CDR1 MNHNY and CDR2 SVGAGI (reference sequence). The CDR3 DNA is TGTGCCAGCGGGTCCGGGGAGCTGTTTTTT. Protein: CASGSGELFF.

V is TRBV6-1 and J is TRBJ1-5, with 7 bases identical to TRBD1. This CDR3 is 18 amino acids long. The V segment lost 4 bases and the J segment 2 bases; nucleotides outside the gene matches: 14. Looked up from germline, CDR1 is MNHNS and CDR2 is SASEGT. The CDR3 DNA reads as TGTGCCAGCAGTGGACCCGGGAGCTCAGGGGGTCGCAATCAGCCCCAGCATTTT. Protein sequence: CASSGPGSSGGRNQPQHF.

The chain carries TRBV11-1 and TRBJ2-7; D possibly matches TRBD1 or TRBD2 (5 bases each). The CDR3 length is 14 residues. V lost 0 bases to trimming and J lost 3 bases, with 9 bases between them. Germline-derived CDR1 and CDR2 are SGHAT and FQDESV (reference sequence). CDR3 DNA sequence: TGTGCCAGCAGCTTAGCGGGGGTAAACTACGAGCAGTACTTC. Translating gives CASSLAGVNYEQYF.

The chain uses TRBV6-6 and TRBJ2-7; D unresolved. The CDR3 spans 13 residues. V was cut by 2 bases and J by 6 bases, with 11 bases left in between. Germline values: CDR1 MNHNY, CDR2 SVGAGI (reference sequence). In DNA form, the CDR3 reads TGTGCCAGCAGTTACACTTTGGCAAGCGAGCAGTACTTC. Its protein product is CASSYTLASEQYF.

The chain links TRBV7-9 to TRBJ1-4, with D tentatively TRBD1 (5 bases). The germline V gene encodes CDR1 SEHNR and CDR2 FQNEAQ (reference sequence). Trimming removed 5 bases at V and 11 bases at J, with 27 bases between. This CDR3 region has 17 residues. CDR3 coding DNA: TGTGCCAGCAGCCCACGACCGGGACGGACTAATGATGTGAAACTGTTTTTT. Translation gives CASSPRPGRTNDVKLFF.

The CDR3 bases are TGTGCCATCAGTGAGTTCACTGGGACGCATGGCTACACCTTC. This sequence encodes CAISEFTGTHGYTF. This chain uses TRBV10-3 with TRBJ1-2, with D perhaps matching TRBD1 (5 bases). The V gene lost 1 base and the J gene lost 6 bases, with 12 bases spanning the gap. Germline V gives CDR1 ENHRY, CDR2 SYGVKD. The length of the CDR3 is 14 residues.

J is TRBJ1-3 and V is TRBV7-9; D ambiguous. Deletions cut 1 base from V and 4 bases from J, with 2 bases between. The length of the CDR3 is 12 residues. Germline loops: CDR1 SEHNR, CDR2 FQNEAQ (reference sequence). The CDR3 sequence: CASSLVGNTIYF. The CDR3 DNA follows: TGTGCCAGCAGCTTAGTGGGAAACACCATATATTTT.

This clone has at least ten counts. The CDR3 bases are TGTGCCAGCAGCCCCCCAGCGGCTTCCTACGAGCAGTACTTC. It specifies CASSPPAASYEQYF. This chain joins TRBV11-2 and TRBJ2-7; D might be TRBD2 (5 bases). V lost 5 bases and J lost 1, with 12 bases in between. This CDR3 is 14 amino acids long. Germline V gene data show CDR1 as SGHAT and CDR2 as FQNNGV.

The V call is TRBV2, the J call TRBJ2-3; 13 nucleotides align to TRBD2. This CDR3 has 16 residues. V lost 3 bases to trimming and J lost 6 bases; unmatched junction nucleotides: 6. The germline gives CDR1 SNHLY, CDR2 FYNNEI. CDR3 protein: CASSDPGLAGWDTQYF. The DNA for the CDR3 is TGTGCCAGCAGTGACCCGGGACTAGCGGGGTGGGATACGCAGTATTTT.

The chain is built from TRBV4-3 and TRBJ2-1, with D uncertain. Germline CDR1 LGHNA, CDR2 YSLEER. Trimming pared 3 bases from V and 5 bases from J, leaving 5 bases between. The CDR3 loop spans 12 amino acids. The DNA of the CDR3 is TGCGCCAGCAGCCAGACGAACAATGAGCAGTTCTTC. It specifies CASSQTNNEQFF.

This rearrangement joins TRBV14 to TRBJ1-4; TRBD1 matches 7 bases. CDR1 is SGHDN, CDR2 FVKESK, per germline. CDR3 length: 18 amino acids. V lost 0 bases, J lost 4 bases, and 11 bases stayed unmatched. This CDR3 is CASSQDPRQTGINEKLFF. For the CDR3, the DNA is TGTGCCAGCAGCCAAGATCCCCGCCAGACAGGGATTAATGAAAAACTGTTTTTT. The full variable domain, completed using reference TRBV14 and TRBJ1-4, is EAGVTQFPSHSVIEKGQTVTLRCDPISGHDNLYWYRRVMGKEIKFLLHFVKESKQDESGMPNNRFLAERTGGTYSTLKVQPAELEDSGVYFCASSQDPRQTGINEKLFFGSGTQLSVL.

The chain joins TRBV10-3 to TRBJ2-2; D may be TRBD1 (6 bases). CDR1 is ENHRY and CDR2 is SYGVKD in the germline V gene. The CDR3 is 18 amino acids. V was clipped by 2 bases and J by 6 bases, with 22 bases between them. CDR3 DNA: TGTGCCATCAGTGAGGATGAGGAGTACAGGGTGTTTCCCGGGGAGCTGTTTTTT. It encodes CAISEDEEYRVFPGELFF.

The chain recombines TRBV5-5 with TRBJ2-7, with D perhaps matching TRBD2 (6 bases). CDR1 SGHKS and CDR2 YYEKEE come from the germline V gene (reference sequence). The CDR3 length is 13 residues. V was pared by 1 base and J by 3 bases, with 8 bases between. CDR3 nucleotide sequence: TGTGCCAGCAGCTTGTTAGCGGTCTACGAGCAGTACTTC. It codes for CASSLLAVYEQYF.

The genes are TRBV7-8 and TRBJ2-2, with 7 bases fitting TRBD1. From germline, CDR1 is SGHVS and CDR2 FQNEAQ. The ends lost 4 bases at V and 3 bases at J; junction bases unmatched: 8. The CDR3 covers 16 residues. CDR3 nucleotides: TGTGCCAGCAGCTCGCGGACAGGACGGTACACCGGGGAGCTGTTTTTT. Amino acids: CASSSRTGRYTGELFF.

V and J are TRBV6-5 and TRBJ2-7, with 7 positions matching TRBD2. CDR3 length equals 14 residues. The V segment lost 0 bases and the J segment 6 bases; nucleotides outside the gene matches: 5. Germline loops: CDR1 MNHEY, CDR2 SVGAGI. CDR3 sequence (DNA): TGTGCCAGCAGTTACTCGGGACTACGCCCCGAGCAGTACTTC. It specifies CASSYSGLRPEQYF.

V is TRBV7-3 and J is TRBJ2-3; 12 bases match TRBD2. The CDR3 is 18 amino acids. CDR1 is SGHTA, CDR2 FQGTGA, per germline. The V segment lost 2 bases and the J segment 0 bases; nucleotides outside the gene matches: 6. CDR3 DNA sequence: TGTGCCAGCAGCTTATGGGCTAGCGGGAGGGGGAGCACAGATACGCAGTATTTT. Amino acids: CASSLWASGRGSTDTQYF.

The chain employs TRBV2 and TRBJ1-2; D ambiguous. Germline assignment: CDR1 SNHLY and CDR2 FYNNEI. V shed 3 bases and J shed 7 bases, with 3 bases lying between them. CDR3 length: 10 amino acids. This chain's CDR3 is CASSDTGYTF. DNA of the CDR3: TGTGCCAGCAGTGATACTGGCTACACCTTC.